The present TCR beta chain was sequenced within a study of T cell changes during pregnancy in multiple sclerosis. The V gene end was trimmed by 5 bases and the J gene end by 4 bases; junction bases not matched to a gene: 26. CDR1 and CDR2 from the germline V gene are SGDLS and YYNGEE. CDR3 length equals 20 residues. Data came from immunoSEQ multiplex PCR; TCRdb stores just in-frame clones and leaves some out. The table has roughly 38,000 clones, under 95% seen once. The chain is built from TRBV9 and TRBJ1-2; TRBD1 aligns across 7 bases. Sequenced material: peripheral blood, taken in the third trimester of pregnancy. The TCR sequence derives from a female donor in good health, enrolled as a control in a pregnancy study. The CDR3 loop reads CASREGTALPGTIYFYGYTF. The CDR3 coding sequence is TGTGCCAGCAGAGAGGGGACAGCGTTACCAGGTACTATTTACTTCTATGGCTACACCTTC.